This T cell receptor beta chain is drawn from a study of shared clonotypes between healthy human individuals. General study points: Compared with clonotypes that all four donors shared, non-shared clonotypes had lower generation probabilities.

On this clone itself: The antigen remains undetermined.

Terminally differentiated effector memory CD45RA+ cells were excluded by CCR7 positive selection of CD45RO-negative cells. Using immunoSEQ multiplex PCR, the repertoire was profiled, and TCRdb retains in-frame clones only, with some absent. The repertoire has 800,000 or so clones, 95% to 97% of them found once; the top ten carry under 0.25%. The clonotype originates from a man aged 30-40 years in good health. Specimen: naive CD8+ T cells sorted from blood.

In DNA, the CDR3 is TGTGCCAGCAGTGAGAATCTTGGGGCTGAAAAACTGTTTTTT. It specifies CASSENLGAEKLFF. The gene calls are TRBV2 and TRBJ1-4, with TRBD1 as a possible D gene (5 bases). The CDR3 has 14 amino acids. Trimming took 3 bases from V and 7 from J, leaving 12 bases between them. Germline lookup yields CDR1 SNHLY and CDR2 FYNNEI.